The clone carrying this T cell receptor (beta chain) appeared many times. The data belong to a study of T cells in Graves' hyperthyroidism and ophthalmopathy. Using RNA transcripts as the source, TCR beta CDR3 regions were amplified. HTBI primers drove first-round RT-PCR of the TCR CDR3. TCRdb redid the calling of the multiplex PCR reads with MiXCR, one entry per CDR3 protein. The sample shows almost 600,000 distinct CDR3 sequences, about 15% of them seen only once. Uncontrolled infection, other autoimmune disease, pregnancy and lactation each barred patients from inclusion. The study based diagnoses on clinical symptoms, serum thyroxine and TRAb, thyroid ultrasound and orbital computed tomography. The specimen was blood. The source is a woman aged 30 to 39 with Graves' hyperthyroidism that later progressed to Graves' ophthalmopathy.

CDR3 amino acids: CASSPGQGRNNEQFF. For the CDR3, the DNA is TGTGCCAGCTCACCTGGACAGGGGCGGAACAATGAGCAGTTCTTC. The rearrangement uses TRBV18 and TRBJ2-1, with TRBD1 matching over 9 bases. There are 15 residues in the CDR3. Germline V gives CDR1 KGHSH, CDR2 LQKENI. The trim removed 3 bases at V and 5 bases at J, leaving 5 bases unmatched. The full variable domain, with the rest looked up from reference TRBV18 and TRBJ2-1, is NAGVMQNPRHLVRRRGQEARLRCSPMKGHSHVYWYRQLPEEGLKFMVYLQKENIIDESGMPKERFSAEFPKEGPSILRIQQVVRGDSAAYFCASSPGQGRNNEQFFGPGTRLTVL.